Shown below are 27 T cell receptor beta chains from a single sample sequenced in a study of patients with pleural tuberculosis. TCRdb called the reads again in MiXCR, with one record for every CDR3 protein. The sample contains roughly 27,000 distinct CDR3 sequences, about a sixth of which appear only once. Sequencing was carried out using peripheral blood. These receptors originate from a human donor with pleural tuberculosis.

This clonotype was picked up many times. The chain employs TRBV10-1 and TRBJ1-3; TRBD1 might be the D (5 bases). CDR1 is WNHNN, CDR2 SYGVQD, per germline (reference sequence). Trimming removed 4 bases at V and 2 bases at J, with 9 bases between. The CDR3 sequence is 14 residues long. CDR3 bases: TGCGCCAGCAGTGGCGGCAGGGCTGGAAACACCATATATTTT. Translation: CASSGGRAGNTIYF.

J is TRBJ1-1 and V is TRBV6-2 or TRBV6-3; D is possibly TRBD1 (6 bases). This CDR3 is built from 14 residues. Per germline, CDR1 MNHEY and CDR2 SVGEGT. With 7 bases removed from V and 6 bases from J, the gap between germline ends came to 18 bases. CDR3 DNA: TGTGCCAGCACCACACAGGGTTGGTTTTCTGAAGCTTTCTTT. Its protein product is CASTTQGWFSEAFF.

By proportion, this clonotype is medium-sized (0.01 to 0.1%). The chain recombines TRBV2 with TRBJ1-1; TRBD1 is a possible D gene (6 bases). Germline V gene data show CDR1 as SNHLY and CDR2 as FYNNEI. This CDR3 region has 12 residues. The germline V and J ends were trimmed by 5 bases and 4 bases, with 8 bases remaining between them. The CDR3, as DNA: TGTGCCAGCAGTACAGGGTTCACTGAAGCTTTCTTT. Protein product: CASSTGFTEAFF.

This clonotype appeared a few times. V usage is TRBV12-3 or TRBV12-4 and J usage is TRBJ2-1, with D unresolved. V shed 4 bases and J shed 7 bases, with 11 bases lying between them. The length of the CDR3 is 13 residues. The CDR3 nucleotides are TGTGCCAGCAGTTCGGACCTAAGGAATGAGCAGTTCTTC. Its translation: CASSSDLRNEQFF.

This clonotype appeared many times. This chain links TRBV20-1 with TRBJ1-4; 7 bases map to TRBD1. J lost 4 bases, V lost 4 bases, and 3 bases had no gene match. The CDR3 loop spans 13 amino acids. Germline V gene lookup returns CDR1 DFQATT and CDR2 SNEGSKA (reference sequence). The CDR3 here is CSATGTVNEKLFF. The CDR3 nucleotides are TGCAGTGCTACGGGGACAGTTAATGAAAAACTGTTTTTT.

There are many counts of this clonotype. The chain uses TRBV27 and TRBJ2-7, with 9 nucleotides matching TRBD2. Germline CDR1 and CDR2: MNHEY and SMNVEV (reference sequence). The CDR3 totals 16 residues. The junction had 8 bases not matched to a gene; V was cut back by 1 base and J by 4 bases. The CDR3 loop reads CASSLYMSGRIYEQYF. The CDR3 coding sequence is TGTGCCAGCAGTTTATATATGAGCGGGAGGATATACGAGCAGTACTTC.

This clonotype was recorded at least ten times. J is TRBJ2-3 and V is TRBV4-3; D is possibly TRBD1 or TRBD2 (6 bases each). The CDR3 is 15 residues long. The germline V gene has CDR1 LGHNA and CDR2 YSLEER. V shed 2 bases and J shed 5 bases, with 14 bases lying between them. The CDR3 here is CASSQISGGGDTQYF. DNA of the CDR3: TGCGCCAGCAGCCAAATTAGCGGAGGGGGAGATACGCAGTATTTT.

V is TRBV14 and J is TRBJ2-1, with 10 bases aligning to TRBD2. The CDR3 sequence is 16 residues long. The trim removed 0 bases at V and 4 bases at J, leaving 3 bases unmatched. The V gene's germline CDR1 is SGHDN and CDR2 FVKESK. The CDR3 DNA sequence: TGTGCCAGCAGCCAAGACGGACTAGCGGTGTACAATGAGCAGTTCTTC. Protein: CASSQDGLAVYNEQFF.

This clonotype was found many times. The chain carries TRBV2 and TRBJ2-1; D might be TRBD2 (5 bases). V gave up 8 bases and J gave up 10 bases, with 15 bases separating them. CDR1 SNHLY and CDR2 FYNNEI come from the germline V gene. This CDR3 comprises 12 residues. CDR3 in DNA: TGTGCCAGCCATGGACTCAGGCGCGAGCAGTTCTTC. Translating it yields CASHGLRREQFF.

At least ten counts were recorded for this clonotype. V is TRBV24-1 and J is TRBJ2-3, with TRBD2 matching 12 bases. The CDR3 length is 18 residues. Germline CDR1 reads KGHDR; CDR2 reads SFDVKD. After removal of 3 bases from V and 4 bases from J, the junction contained 10 bases not matched to a gene. CDR3 protein: CATSDLPTSGSGSDTQYF. The CDR3 DNA sequence: TGTGCCACCAGTGATCTCCCGACTAGCGGGAGCGGATCAGATACGCAGTATTTT.

This clonotype was observed many times. This chain links TRBV6-2 or TRBV6-3 with TRBJ2-7, with TRBD1 matching 8 bases. The length of the CDR3 is 16 residues. The J segment lost 1 base and the V segment lost 7 bases, leaving 12 bases of the junction unmatched. Germline loops: CDR1 MNHEY, CDR2 SVGEGT. Written as DNA, the CDR3 is TGTGCCAGCACCCCCATCGGGACAGGTGCATCCTACGAGCAGTACTTC. This gives the protein CASTPIGTGASYEQYF.

A remark on this clonotype: The CDR3 ends on some other residue instead of the conserved phenylalanine or tryptophan, so this is likely a read error. This chain connects TRBV19 to TRBJ2-1, with D unclear. Trimming cost V 4 bases and J 6 bases, with 10 bases left between them. The CDR3 has 13 residues. CDR1 and CDR2 from the germline V gene are LNHDA and SQIVND (reference sequence). CDR3 nucleotides: TGTGCCAGTAGTACCGTAGTATCCAATGAGCAGTTCCTC. This encodes CASSTVVSNEQFL.

This clonotype was observed many times. J is TRBJ2-7 and V is TRBV20-1, with TRBD1 matching over 7 bases. Germline V gene lookup returns CDR1 DFQATT and CDR2 SNEGSKA (reference sequence). The V segment lost 3 bases and the J segment 3 bases; nucleotides outside the gene matches: 8. This CDR3 comprises 14 residues. The CDR3 region has the DNA TGCAGTGCTAGGGGAGCCGACAGGGACTACGAGCAGTACTTC. It yields the protein CSARGADRDYEQYF.

This clonotype showed up many times. The chain couples TRBV28 to TRBJ1-1; 9 bases map to TRBD1. The junction had 14 bases not matched to a gene; V was cut back by 5 bases and J by 7 bases. The CDR3 is 16 residues long. Germline V lookup: CDR1 MDHEN, CDR2 SYDVKM. The chain's CDR3 is CASSERGQGKAGEAFF. CDR3 nucleotides: TGTGCCAGCAGTGAAAGAGGACAGGGGAAGGCGGGTGAAGCTTTCTTT.

This clonotype has at least ten counts. The V and J genes are TRBV6-1 and TRBJ1-5; 7 bases agree with TRBD1. Germline V gene sequence: CDR1 MNHNS, CDR2 SASEGT. Trimming cost V 7 bases and J 7 bases; bases outside gene matches: 7. This CDR3 has 13 residues. The DNA of the CDR3 is TGTGCCAGCACCCAGGGGGTCGAACAGCCCCAGCATTTT. The encoded protein is CASTQGVEQPQHF.

This clonotype came up many times. One end of the junction varies from germline; a read error may be responsible. V and J are TRBV7-2 and TRBJ2-2; D is unresolved. The CDR3 extends over 13 amino acids. The germline V gene encodes CDR1 SGHTA and CDR2 FQGNSA. Here the CDR3 reads CASSLGLAGELFF. The CDR3, as DNA: TGTGCCAGCAGTTTAGGGCTGGCCGGGGAGCTGTTTTTT.

This clonotype was seen repeatedly, ten times or more. The chain links TRBV20-1 to TRBJ2-3; 10 bases agree with TRBD1. CDR1 DFQATT and CDR2 SNEGSKA come from the germline V gene (reference sequence). This CDR3 contains 15 residues. The trim removed 4 bases at V and 4 bases at J, leaving 8 bases unmatched. Here the CDR3 DNA reads TGCAGTGCTAAGCCGGGACAGGGGTTTGCAGATACGCAGTATTTT. Amino acid sequence: CSAKPGQGFADTQYF.

This clonotype was detected ten times or more. Here the CDR3 reads CASSSQNTEAFF. The CDR3 coding sequence is TGTGCCAGCAGTTCTCAGAACACTGAAGCTTTCTTT. The gene calls are TRBV12-3 or TRBV12-4 and TRBJ1-1, with D hard to call. The length of the CDR3 is 12 residues. Deletions cut 4 bases from V and 1 base from J, with 4 bases between.

Points on this clonotype: Given a much more abundant clone one base away, this may be a read error. This chain links TRBV9 with TRBJ2-7; tentative D call: TRBD2 (6 bases). CDR1 is SGDLS, CDR2 YYNGEE, per germline. CDR3 length equals 12 residues. This CDR3 is CAGSTSSGIQYF. The CDR3, as DNA: TGTGCCGGCAGCACGAGTAGCGGTATTCAGTACTTC.

This clonotype was seen ten or more times. J is TRBJ2-7 and V is TRBV7-9, with 9 positions matching TRBD1. Losses at the gene ends were 5 bases for V and 3 bases for J; bases not matched to a gene: 5. CDR1 and CDR2 from the germline V gene are SEHNR and FQNEAQ (reference sequence). There are 14 residues in the CDR3. Here the CDR3 reads CASSPQGAFYEQYF. As DNA, the CDR3 is TGTGCCAGCAGCCCACAGGGGGCTTTCTACGAGCAGTACTTC.

The table lists this clonotype with many counts. V gene TRBV2 combines with J gene TRBJ2-7; tentatively, D is TRBD1 or TRBD2 (5 bases each). The CDR3 has 15 amino acids. The V and J ends lost 7 bases and 3 bases respectively, with 19 bases between them. The germline gives CDR1 SNHLY, CDR2 FYNNEI. The CDR3 is CASKFVLGTLYEQYF. The CDR3 region has the DNA TGTGCCAGCAAGTTCGTATTGGGGACCCTCTACGAGCAGTACTTC. The full variable domain, its missing parts supplied by reference TRBV2 and TRBJ2-7, is EPEVTQTPSHQVTQMGQEVILRCVPISNHLYFYWYRQILGQKVEFLVSFYNNEISEKSEIFDDQFSVERPDGSNFTLKIRSTKLEDSAMYFCASKFVLGTLYEQYFGPGTRLTVT.

About this clonotype: A single base separates this from a much larger clone, so it may be a read error. The chain links TRBV7-9 to TRBJ2-7, with a possible D match to TRBD1 (6 bases). This CDR3 region has 14 residues. Germline CDR1 and CDR2: SEHNR and FQNEAQ (reference sequence). CDR3 amino acids: CVSSYLQGTYEQYF. CDR3 bases: TGTGTCAGCAGCTACCTACAGGGTACCTACGAGCAGTACTTC.

The table lists this clonotype with many counts. The chain couples TRBV4-3 to TRBJ1-1, with D perhaps TRBD1 (5 bases). This CDR3 contains 15 residues. Germline V lookup: CDR1 LGHNA, CDR2 YSLEER. V was clipped by 1 base and J by 3 bases, with 12 bases between them. The CDR3 loop reads CASSQALGTDTEAFF. The DNA for the CDR3 is TGCGCCAGCAGCCAAGCCCTTGGGACGGACACTGAAGCTTTCTTT.

This clonotype was counted many times. The V call is TRBV27, the J call TRBJ2-7; possibly TRBD1 or TRBD2 for D (5 bases each). The germline gives CDR1 MNHEY, CDR2 SMNVEV (reference sequence). Trimming removed 6 bases at V and 3 bases at J, with 24 bases between. The CDR3 is 17 residues long. CDR3 DNA: TGTGCCAGCAGCCCCGCGTTCTCCCCCCGGGACGGCTACGAGCAGTACTTC. The encoded protein is CASSPAFSPRDGYEQYF.

As regards this clonotype: A read error is possible here, since a much larger clone lies one base away. The chain uses TRBV5-6 and TRBJ2-1; 8 positions match TRBD1. The V and J ends lost 3 bases and 3 bases, in that order; junction bases with no gene match: 8. CDR3 length equals 16 residues. CDR1 is SGHDT, CDR2 YYEEEE, per germline. DNA of the CDR3: TGTGCCAGCAGCTACTTGACAGGGGAGAGCTACAATGAGCAGTTCTTC. Translation: CASSYLTGESYNEQFF.

This clonotype was counted at least ten times. The V and J genes are TRBV29-1 and TRBJ1-5; D is ambiguous. Looked up from germline, CDR1 is SQVTM and CDR2 is ANQGSEA. V dropped 8 bases and J dropped 9 bases, with 26 bases sitting between them. The CDR3 is 15 amino acids. CDR3 protein: CSRRRDFPTRLPQHF. CDR3 DNA sequence: TGCAGCCGAAGGAGGGATTTCCCAACTAGGCTGCCCCAGCATTTT.

Ten or more counts support this clonotype. This chain uses TRBV12-3 or TRBV12-4 with TRBJ2-3; D not certain. CDR3 length equals 15 residues. V dropped 7 bases and J dropped 1 base, with 15 bases sitting between them. CDR3 in DNA: TGTGCCAGCACTCTAGAACCATGGGGCACAGATACGCAGTATTTT. Its translation: CASTLEPWGTDTQYF.